These 27 T cell receptor beta chains were all obtained from the same sample, sequenced in a study of breast tumors, draining lymph nodes, adjacent tissues. TCRdb used MiXCR to reprocess the multiplex PCR reads, holding one entry per CDR3 protein. Found here are over 150,000 distinct CDR3 sequences, approximately 33% of them singletons; the top ten hold approximately 4.5%. Breast cancer patients provided tissue from their axillary draining lymph nodes. Sample: axillary lymph node tissue. All receptors come from a female donor with breast cancer. Some clones in this sample may be carry-over from other donors' samples.

At least ten counts were recorded for this clonotype. DNA of the CDR3: TGCAGTGCTAGAGAGGCAGGGCAGGGGGCCTACGAGCAGTACTTC. It specifies CSAREAGQGAYEQYF. The chain couples TRBV20-1 to TRBJ2-7, with 7 bases fitting TRBD1. CDR1 is DFQATT, CDR2 SNEGSKA, per germline (reference sequence). The V segment lost 0 bases and the J segment 2 bases; nucleotides outside the gene matches: 7. CDR3 length: 15 residues.

This clonotype was recorded at least ten times. This chain uses TRBV7-2 with TRBJ2-6; TRBD1 might be the D (6 bases). The CDR3 is 15 amino acids. The V gene lost 6 bases and the J gene lost 4 bases, with 13 bases spanning the gap. The germline gives CDR1 SGHTA, CDR2 FQGNSA. As DNA, the CDR3 is TGTGCCAGCAGATTACAGGGCACCGGGGCCAACGTCCTGACTTTC. Translating gives CASRLQGTGANVLTF.

This clonotype showed up many times. The chain joins TRBV6-1 to TRBJ2-7, with TRBD2 matching 7 bases. The ends lost 3 bases at V and 4 bases at J; junction bases unmatched: 3. This CDR3 region has 13 residues. CDR1 is MNHNS, CDR2 SASEGT, per germline. The CDR3, as DNA: TGTGCCAGCAGTGAGGGGGGGTTTTACGAGCAGTACTTC. Its translation: CASSEGGFYEQYF.

This clonotype was detected ten times or more. The rearrangement joins TRBV2 to TRBJ2-7; D is unclear. Per germline, CDR1 SNHLY and CDR2 FYNNEI. The CDR3 length is 12 residues. The ends were cut back, 8 bases at V and 6 bases at J, with 14 bases in the middle. The CDR3 sequence: CASAFFPGEQYF. CDR3 coding DNA: TGTGCCAGCGCTTTCTTCCCTGGCGAGCAGTACTTC. The whole variable domain, remainder taken from reference TRBV2 and TRBJ2-7, is EPEVTQTPSHQVTQMGQEVILRCVPISNHLYFYWYRQILGQKVEFLVSFYNNEISEKSEIFDDQFSVERPDGSNFTLKIRSTKLEDSAMYFCASAFFPGEQYFGPGTRLTVT.

This clonotype was found many times. The chain uses TRBV6-4 and TRBJ2-2; D ambiguous. CDR1 and CDR2 (germline): MRHNA, SNTAGT. V lost 10 bases to trimming and J lost 3 bases, with 9 bases between them. The CDR3 is 12 amino acids. The CDR3 region is CANLGYTGELFF. CDR3 coding DNA: TGTGCCAACCTCGGGTACACCGGGGAGCTGTTTTTT.

V is TRBV19 and J is TRBJ1-4; 12 nucleotides align to TRBD1. The CDR3 runs to 15 residues. Germline CDR1 reads LNHDA; CDR2 reads SQIVND (reference sequence). Trimming at V came to 6 bases and at J to 8 bases, leaving 7 bases not matched to a gene. The CDR3 loop is CASRPGTGGDEKLFF. Here the CDR3 DNA reads TGTGCCAGTAGGCCCGGGACAGGGGGCGACGAAAAACTGTTTTTT.

This chain links TRBV25-1 with TRBJ2-7; the match to TRBD2 covers 13 bases. The CDR3 contains 16 residues. Germline values: CDR1 MGHDK, CDR2 SYGVNS. V shed 4 bases, J shed 3 bases, and the junction held 6 bases outside the gene matches. DNA for the CDR3: TGTGCCAGCAGTGCTACGACTAGCGGGAGGCTCTACGAGCAGTACTTC. Translating it yields CASSATTSGRLYEQYF.

Concerning this clonotype: Given a much more abundant clone one base away, this may be a read error. This sequence joins TRBV11-2 and TRBJ2-2; TRBD1 matches at 7 bases. CDR1 and CDR2 from the germline V gene are SGHAT and FQNNGV. Trimming removed 6 bases from V and 4 bases from J; junction bases left unmatched: 8. The CDR3 is made up of 15 amino acids. The CDR3 nucleotides are TGTGCCAGCAGTTTGGGACAGTCGACCACCGGGGAGCTGTTTTTT. Translation: CASSLGQSTTGELFF.

This clonotype was detected many times. The chain combines TRBV12-3 or TRBV12-4 with TRBJ1-5; 8 bases match TRBD1. J was trimmed by 6 bases and V by 5 bases; bases with no gene match: 6. The CDR3 is made up of 14 amino acids. CDR3 loop: CASSLSRGRQPQHF. The CDR3 DNA sequence: TGTGCCAGCAGTCTGTCCAGGGGGCGTCAGCCCCAGCATTTT.

The table lists this clonotype with a few counts. J is TRBJ2-1 and V is TRBV27; possibly TRBD2 for D (6 bases). The V end was cut by 5 bases, the J end by 2 bases, with 16 bases between. The CDR3 is 16 residues long. Germline values: CDR1 MNHEY, CDR2 SMNVEV (reference sequence). The DNA of the CDR3 is TGTGCCAGCAGTCGCCCGGGGGATCGGGCCTACAATGAGCAGTTCTTC. This sequence encodes CASSRPGDRAYNEQFF.

CDR3 loop: CASSETGSLNQPQHF. The CDR3 DNA sequence: TGTGCCAGTAGTGAGACAGGGTCCCTCAATCAGCCCCAGCATTTT. The chain has TRBV19 and TRBJ1-5; TRBD1 aligns across 7 bases. Trimming at V came to 5 bases and at J to 3 bases, leaving 7 bases not matched to a gene. The CDR3 contains 15 residues. Germline assignment: CDR1 LNHDA and CDR2 SQIVND (reference sequence).

This clonotype was recorded at least ten times. This chain links TRBV6-5 with TRBJ1-5, with D unclear. The V and J ends lost 0 bases and 4 bases respectively, with 4 bases between them. The CDR3 is 13 residues long. CDR1 MNHEY and CDR2 SVGAGI come from the germline V gene. This chain's CDR3 is CASSYSTNQPQHF. The DNA for the CDR3 is TGTGCCAGCAGTTACTCAACTAATCAGCCCCAGCATTTT.

About this clonotype: Just one base apart from a much larger clone, this may be a read error. The CDR3 loop is CACSYLVGSPLHF. In DNA form, the CDR3 reads TGTGCCTGCAGTTACCTCGTAGGATCACCCCTCCACTTT. The rearrangement links TRBV6-2 or TRBV6-3 to TRBJ1-6; no clear D. Germline assignment: CDR1 MNHEY and CDR2 SVGEGT. The CDR3 extends over 13 amino acids.

Concerning this clonotype: Mismatch with germline at one junction end may stem from a read error. This chain links TRBV5-8 with TRBJ1-1, with a weak D call TRBD1 (5 bases). This CDR3 comprises 14 residues. CDR1 and CDR2 (germline): SGHTS, YDEGEE. The CDR3, as DNA: TGTGCCAGCAGCTTGATGCAGGGATCCACTGGAGCTTTCTTT. As protein: CASSLMQGSTGAFF.

This clonotype has ten or more counts. The gene calls are TRBV6-5 and TRBJ1-4; 7 bases are a match to TRBD1. The CDR3 has 15 amino acids. Trimming took 5 bases from V and 0 from J; bases not matched to a gene: 3. From germline, CDR1 is MNHEY and CDR2 SVGAGI. The CDR3 DNA reads TGTGCCAGCAGTCCGACAGGGACAACTAATGAAAAACTGTTTTTT. Translated: CASSPTGTTNEKLFF.

Details on this clonotype: This clone may be a read error of a much larger clone one base away. The chain uses TRBV12-3 or TRBV12-4 and TRBJ2-5; D unresolved. The V gene lost 3 bases and the J gene lost 4 bases, with 9 bases spanning the gap. This CDR3 has 13 amino acids. CDR3 sequence (DNA): TGTGCCAGCAGTTTCGCTTCGAGAGAGACCCAGTACTTC. It yields the protein CASSFASRETQYF.

This clonotype has at least ten counts. J is TRBJ2-2 and V is TRBV7-9; D possibly corresponds to TRBD1 (5 bases). The V and J ends lost 5 bases and 4 bases respectively, with 11 bases between them. Germline V gene sequence: CDR1 SEHNR, CDR2 FQNEAQ (reference sequence). The CDR3 covers 14 residues. CDR3 residues: CASSAPGFTGELFF. CDR3 sequence (DNA): TGTGCCAGCAGCGCACCAGGGTTCACCGGGGAGCTGTTTTTT.

CDR3 region: CASSSEQGVGYTF. The CDR3, as DNA: TGTGCCAGCAGTTCAGAACAGGGAGTTGGCTACACCTTC. This sequence joins TRBV27 and TRBJ1-2; D possibly corresponds to TRBD1 (6 bases). The germline gives CDR1 MNHEY, CDR2 SMNVEV (reference sequence). Trimming stripped 4 bases from V and 7 bases from J, with 13 bases between. The CDR3 has 13 residues.

Remarks on this clonotype: A much larger clone lies a single base off, so this may be a read error. The chain carries TRBV7-2 and TRBJ2-5; 13 positions match TRBD2. V lost 0 bases and J lost 9; bases outside the gene matches: 10. This CDR3 has 17 residues. Per germline, CDR1 SGHTA and CDR2 FQGNSA. In DNA form, the CDR3 reads TGTGCCAGCAGCTTAGCGTATGGACTAGCGGGAGCCGAGCCCCAGTACTTC. Its protein is CASSLAYGLAGAEPQYF.

The chain employs TRBV20-1 and TRBJ1-4; the match to TRBD1 covers 9 bases. The V and J ends lost 5 bases and 7 bases, in that order; junction bases with no gene match: 11. The CDR3 covers 15 residues. CDR1 is DFQATT and CDR2 is SNEGSKA in the germline V gene (reference sequence). The CDR3 DNA reads as TGCAGTGCTCCACCCCCCGGGACAGGGAGTGAAAAACTGTTTTTT. Translation gives CSAPPPGTGSEKLFF.

This clonotype was observed many times. The DNA for the CDR3 is TGTGCCTGGAGGACTAGCGGGAACTCCTACAATGAGCAGTTCTTC. It is translated as CAWRTSGNSYNEQFF. The genes are TRBV2 and TRBJ2-1; 12 positions match TRBD2. V lost 11 bases, J lost 0 bases, and 5 bases stayed unmatched. The length of the CDR3 is 15 residues. Germline V gene data show CDR1 as SNHLY and CDR2 as FYNNEI.

The genes are TRBV11-3 and TRBJ2-7; D is uncertain. Germline V gene lookup returns CDR1 SGHNT and CDR2 YENEEA. The CDR3 loop spans 18 amino acids. V was cut by 1 base and J by 6 bases, with 25 bases left in between. CDR3 coding DNA: TGTGCCAGCAGCTTAGGTGGTTCGTTTTGGACGCTTAAGGCCGAGCAGTACTTC. Its translation is CASSLGGSFWTLKAEQYF.

The table lists this clonotype with many counts. This chain connects TRBV5-1 to TRBJ1-2, with unresolved D. Trimming left V 4 bases short and J 5 bases short, with 12 bases between. This CDR3 contains 13 residues. Germline assignment: CDR1 SGHRS and CDR2 YFSETQ. Here the CDR3 reads CASSVTQAYGYTF. The CDR3 DNA sequence: TGCGCCAGCAGCGTGACCCAGGCGTATGGCTACACCTTC.

This clonotype turned up a few times. The chain has TRBV10-2 and TRBJ1-1; D remains ambiguous. Per the germline V gene, CDR1 is WSHSY and CDR2 is SAAADI. V was clipped by 6 bases and J by 1 base, with 6 bases between them. The length of the CDR3 is 12 residues. DNA for the CDR3: TGCGCCAGCAGGGGCTCGAACACTGAAGCTTTCTTT. It codes for CASRGSNTEAFF.

This clonotype has a count of ten or more. The V gene is TRBV6-5, the J gene TRBJ1-5, with TRBD1 matching 8 bases. Trimming took 5 bases from V and 2 from J; bases not matched to a gene: 5. Germline-derived CDR1 and CDR2 are MNHEY and SVGAGI. The CDR3 covers 15 residues. The CDR3 region has the DNA TGTGCCAGCAGTCCGGACAGGGCGCGCAATCAGCCCCAGCATTTT. Its protein is CASSPDRARNQPQHF.

The V call is TRBV10-3, the J call TRBJ2-7; TRBD1 agrees at 8 bases. There are 17 residues in the CDR3. The trim removed 0 bases at V and 5 bases at J, leaving 12 bases unmatched. CDR1 is ENHRY and CDR2 is SYGVKD in the germline V gene. The CDR3 DNA reads as TGTGCCATCAGTGAGTCTAGCTCAAGACAGGGGACCAACGAGCAGTACTTC. Encoded protein: CAISESSSRQGTNEQYF.

This clonotype has a count of ten or more. The rearrangement uses TRBV7-9 and TRBJ2-1; 8 nucleotides line up with TRBD1. The CDR3 is made up of 14 amino acids. V lost 7 bases to trimming and J lost 3 bases; unmatched junction nucleotides: 5. CDR1 and CDR2 from the germline V gene are SEHNR and FQNEAQ (reference sequence). CDR3 DNA sequence: TGTGCCAGCACAGCCGGGACAGGCTACAATGAGCAGTTCTTC. Protein: CASTAGTGYNEQFF.